A selection of T cell receptor beta chains follows, all from one sample in a study of blood T cell repertoires in COVID-19. Measured with immunoSEQ multiplex PCR; TCRdb has only the in-frame clones, and not every one. The sample records over 45,000 clones, 65% to 90% being singletons. The sequenced material came from peripheral blood. Source of these receptors: a woman of 80 years or more with active or convalescent COVID-19. Each CDR3 is given without its conserved first and last residue.

>TRBJ1-2|TRBV6-5
ASRDTSTSGYT
>TRBJ1-1|TRBV7-2
ASSSGQLNTEAF
>TRBJ1-2|TRBV6-6
ASSYGQFNYGYT
>TRBJ2-3|TRBV27
ASTPLGAGDDTDTQY
>TRBJ1-2|TRBV6-5
ASSSGGPPMGGYT
>TRBJ1-1|TRBV3-1/TRBV3-2
ASSLPRGWRQGPLSEAF
>TRBJ2-5|TRBV2
ADRPGQNQETQY
>TRBJ2-7|TRBV2
ASSREGPYEQY
>TRBJ1-3|TRBV9
ASSVDPPGNTIY
>TRBJ2-7|TRBV28
ASSSPQETFTYEQY
>TRBJ2-1|TRBV5-1
ASSLQGESSYNEQF
>TRBJ2-5|TRBV5-1
ASSLGQLAQETQY
>TRBJ1-1|TRBV7-9
ASSGQGPQAF
>TRBJ1-3|TRBV25-1
ASSEISTAGNTIY
>TRBJ2-7|TRBV6-1
ASSEVVTAYEQY
>TRBJ2-3|TRBV10-2
ASSVFTQGEGTDTQY
>TRBJ1-2|TRBV12-3/TRBV12-4
ASSLEAGYGYT
>TRBJ2-4|TRBV11-2
ASTGGAKNIQY